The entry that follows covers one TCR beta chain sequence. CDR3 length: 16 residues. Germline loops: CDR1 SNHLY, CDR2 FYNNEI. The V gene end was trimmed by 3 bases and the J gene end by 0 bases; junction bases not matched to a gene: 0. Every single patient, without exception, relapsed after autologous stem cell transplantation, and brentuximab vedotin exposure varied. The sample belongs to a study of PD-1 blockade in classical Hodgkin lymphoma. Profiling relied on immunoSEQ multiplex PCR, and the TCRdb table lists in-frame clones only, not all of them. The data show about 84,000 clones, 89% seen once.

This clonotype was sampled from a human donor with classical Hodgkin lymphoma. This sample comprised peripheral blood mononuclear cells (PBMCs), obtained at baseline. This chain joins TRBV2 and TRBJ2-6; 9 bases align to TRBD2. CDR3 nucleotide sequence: TGTGCCAGCAGTGATAGCGGGAGCTCTGGGGCCAACGTCCTGACTTTC. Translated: CASSDSGSSGANVLTF.